This T cell receptor (beta chain) was obtained from a study of OX40 agonist ivuxolimab in advanced cancers. In the study overall: Dose-escalation patients had hepatocellular carcinoma, melanoma, renal cell or head and neck cancer. Three patients responded partially, comprising one with hepatocellular carcinoma and two with cutaneous melanoma.

Data came from immunoSEQ multiplex PCR; TCRdb stores just in-frame clones and leaves some out. The repertoire holds approximately 25,000 clones, with around 86% as singletons. Overall study findings and caveats: The study found that CD8+ T cells averaged more expanded clones than CD4+.

This clone has more than one count but fewer than ten. Its target is unknown. CDR3 size: 19 residues. V shed 4 bases, J shed 0 bases, and the junction held 14 bases outside the gene matches. Germline assignment: CDR1 MRHNA and CDR2 SNTAGT. This TCR came from an adult with an advanced solid tumor such as melanoma, head and neck, liver or kidney cancer. The source material was CD4+ or CD8+ T cells sorted from blood, sampled in a trial of the OX40 agonist ivuxolimab. The gene calls are TRBV6-4 and TRBJ1-1; 10 nucleotides match TRBD1. The CDR3 nucleotides read TGTGCCAGCAGTGCCGGGACAGGGGATTACACTTTAGTGAACACTGAAGCTTTCTTT. Its translation is CASSAGTGDYTLVNTEAFF.